A selection of T cell receptor beta chains follows, all from one sample in a study of blood T cell repertoires in COVID-19. Measured with immunoSEQ multiplex PCR; TCRdb has only the in-frame clones, and not every one. The sample lists some 190,000 clones; about 86% were seen once. Sample: peripheral blood. All receptors come from a man aged 18 to 30 with active or convalescent COVID-19. Each CDR3 is given with its conserved first and last residue. For some rows the clone size is stated as once, few or many, or as a class when expanded; others skip it.

clone_size v_call cdr3_aa
- TRBV29-1 CSVESTSGTDTQYF
- TRBV3-1/TRBV3-2 CASSQVGQGVFSYGYTF
- TRBV28 CASSSPLRGQETQYF
once TRBV7-9 CASSPGLRNTEAFF
- TRBV3-1/TRBV3-2 CASSQGGNQPQHF
few TRBV11-2 CASSPLSGINSPLHF
- TRBV10-3 CAISEGTGGMGLEQYF
- TRBV6-5 CASRRLAQDTQYF
- TRBV14 CASSHAGSQFF
- TRBV19 CASSFTPGLGGNEQFF
- TRBV5-1 CASSLRGVTYEQYF
- TRBV12-5 CASGFVSKESYEQYF
- TRBV29-1 CSVAETGNNQPQHF
- TRBV11-3 CASSRTSKGSEQYF
- TRBV30 CAWSVRVAEQFF
- TRBV27 CASSLRATGHYSYEQYF
- TRBV19 CASSTTPNTEAFF
- TRBV19 CASKAGPEVGSYNEQFF
- TRBV30 CAWSLMPGNTIYF
once TRBV5-5 CASSLLAQGDYTF
- TRBV28 CASTPAGGGFTEAFF
- TRBV27 CASSLTGGDYSNQPQHF
once TRBV10-3 CAIGHEGNSQFF
- TRBV9 CASSVELHGTEAFF
- TRBV29-1 CSVEDGQDDEQYF
- TRBV5-1 CASRPTGGVLNEQFF
- TRBV7-2 CASSFNQGPYEQYF
- TRBV7-2 CASSWTVNSPLHF
- TRBV5-1 CASTGGRTEAFF
- TRBV7-3 CASSLTATPTSGRARSYNEQFF
- TRBV27 CASSSATGYQPQHF
- TRBV29-1 CSVEEAGDAAETQYF